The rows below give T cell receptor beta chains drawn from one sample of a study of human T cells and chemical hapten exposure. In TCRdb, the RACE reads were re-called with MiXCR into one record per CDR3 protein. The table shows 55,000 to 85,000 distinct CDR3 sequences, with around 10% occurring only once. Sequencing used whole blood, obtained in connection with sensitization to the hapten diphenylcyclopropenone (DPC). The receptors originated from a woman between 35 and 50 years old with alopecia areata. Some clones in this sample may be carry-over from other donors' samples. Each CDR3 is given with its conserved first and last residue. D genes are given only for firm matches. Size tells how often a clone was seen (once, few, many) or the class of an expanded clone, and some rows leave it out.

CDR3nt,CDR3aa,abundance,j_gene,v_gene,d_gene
TGTGCCAGCATTAGGGACGTCCGCTCCGGGGAGCTGTTTTTT,CASIRDVRSGELFF,few,TRBJ2-2,TRBV6-5,-
TGTGCCAGCTCACCTAGCAAGGGGGACACTGAAGCTTTCTTT,CASSPSKGDTEAFF,many,TRBJ1-1,TRBV18,-
TGTGCCAGCACCAGGGGACCCCCGGAGACCCAGTACTTC,CASTRGPPETQYF,many,TRBJ2-5,TRBV7-2,-
TGCGCCAGCAGTTTTTGGCGGGGGTCTCAAGGAGATACGCAGTATTTT,CASSFWRGSQGDTQYF,many,TRBJ2-3,TRBV5-1,TRBD2
TGTGCCAGCAGCGAATCGACTAGCGGGGGCGCCCCTAGTAATGAGCAGTTCTTC,CASSESTSGGAPSNEQFF,many,TRBJ2-1,TRBV21-1,-
TGTGCCATCAGTGTCGAGGGGACAGGGCCCACTGAAGCTTTCTTT,CAISVEGTGPTEAFF,many,TRBJ1-1,TRBV10-3,TRBD1
TGTGCCAGCAGCTTGGGACAGGGAGGAAATTCACCCCTCCACTTT,CASSLGQGGNSPLHF,many,TRBJ1-6,TRBV7-6,TRBD1
TGCAGTGCTAGAGATCCGAGACTAGCGGCCCATGAGCAGTTCTTC,CSARDPRLAAHEQFF,many,TRBJ2-1,TRBV20-1,TRBD2
TGTGCCACGGGGACAGGGGCCACAGATACGCAGTATTTT,CATGTGATDTQYF,many,TRBJ2-3,TRBV28,TRBD1
TGCGCCAGCAGCAAAACGACAGGGCTTGCGACCGGGGAGCTGTTTTTT,CASSKTTGLATGELFF,many,TRBJ2-2,TRBV5-1,TRBD1
TGCAGTGCTAGGGACAGTCTCCGGGATACTGAAGCTTTCTTT,CSARDSLRDTEAFF,many,TRBJ1-1,TRBV20-1,-
TGCGCCAGCAGTTTGGGGCCACTGAACACTGAAGCTTTCTTT,CASSLGPLNTEAFF,-,TRBJ1-1,TRBV5-1,-
TGTGCCAGCAGATTCTACGCCGATGAAAAACTGTTTTTT,CASRFYADEKLFF,many,TRBJ1-4,TRBV6-2/TRBV6-3,-
TGTGCCAGCAGCCCCCTTGGGGAGAGGCCAGGACCTTACAATGAGCAGTTCTTC,CASSPLGERPGPYNEQFF,many,TRBJ2-1,TRBV3-2,-
TGTGCCAGCAGCGTTACAGGGACAGATACGCAGTATTTT,CASSVTGTDTQYF,few,TRBJ2-3,TRBV11-3,-
TGCAGTGCCGCCGGGGGAAACACCGGGGAGCTGTTTTTT,CSAAGGNTGELFF,few,TRBJ2-2,TRBV20-1,-
TGTGCCAGCAGTTTAGCCGGGCATCCTGAGCAGTTCTTC,CASSLAGHPEQFF,many,TRBJ2-1,TRBV12-3/TRBV12-4,-
TGTGCCAGCAGTTACCCCAGGAACACTGAAGCTTTCTTT,CASSYPRNTEAFF,many,TRBJ1-1,TRBV6-2/TRBV6-3,-
TGTGCCAGCCGACTAGCGGGGGGCCTGAATGAGCAGTTCTTC,CASRLAGGLNEQFF,many,TRBJ2-1,TRBV7-2,TRBD2
TGTGCCAGCAGTGGAATTGGGAGAGGCTACACCTTC,CASSGIGRGYTF,few,TRBJ1-2,TRBV25-1,-
TGTGCCACCAGTGCCGGACGGGTTCAGTACTTC,CATSAGRVQYF,-,TRBJ2-4,TRBV24-1,-
TGTGCCAGCAGTCCATCAGGGAAATCCTACAAAGAGCAGTTCTTC,CASSPSGKSYKEQFF,-,TRBJ2-1,TRBV12-3/TRBV12-4,-
TGTGCCAGCAGCCACGGGGACACTGAAGCTTTCTTT,CASSHGDTEAFF,many,TRBJ1-1,TRBV7-2,-
TGTGCCAGCAGCTTAGAAGGGACAGCCAAAAACATTCAGTACTTC,CASSLEGTAKNIQYF,many,TRBJ2-4,TRBV7-9,-
TGTGCCAGCAGCGCATCCGGGATCGATGTTACGCAGTATTTT,CASSASGIDVTQYF,few,TRBJ2-3,TRBV9,-
TGTGCCAGCAGTTACCTGGGGTGGAACGAGCAGTACTTC,CASSYLGWNEQYF,many,TRBJ2-7,TRBV6-2/TRBV6-3,-
TGTGCCAGCAGCTTCGGGGGGACGGGTGGAAACACCATATATTTT,CASSFGGTGGNTIYF,many,TRBJ1-3,TRBV7-2,-
TGTGCCAGTAGTCCAAGAGCCTTCCCGATCAATGAGCAGTTCTTC,CASSPRAFPINEQFF,many,TRBJ2-1,TRBV19,-
TGTGCCAGCAGCTCCTGGGGGGCAGGGGATTCCTACGAGCAGTACTTC,CASSSWGAGDSYEQYF,many,TRBJ2-7,TRBV7-9,-
TGTGCCAGCAGTTACTCTTGGACGCGGGGGGAGACCCAGTACTTC,CASSYSWTRGETQYF,many,TRBJ2-5,TRBV6-5,TRBD2
TGTGCCAGCAGCCAAGTTAAGGGGACAGGGGGCAATGAGCAGTTCTTC,CASSQVKGTGGNEQFF,-,TRBJ2-1,TRBV3-1,TRBD1
TGTGCCAGCTCACCAATACAGTCGAAGGACACTGAAGCTTTCTTT,CASSPIQSKDTEAFF,few,TRBJ1-1,TRBV18,-
TGTGCCAGCAGCTTAGCGCCAGGGGACACAGATACGCAGTATTTT,CASSLAPGDTDTQYF,many,TRBJ2-3,TRBV7-6,-
TGTGCCAGCACCAGAGCCCCCGGGTTAAATCAGCCCCAGCATTTT,CASTRAPGLNQPQHF,many,TRBJ1-5,TRBV7-2,-
TGTGCCAGCACCAAATGGGGGGGGCATTCACCCCTCCACTTT,CASTKWGGHSPLHF,few,TRBJ1-6,TRBV12-3/TRBV12-4,-
TGTGCCAGCTCACCACCGGGACGACTAGCGGGGGGGTCCCAAGAGACCCAGTACTTC,CASSPPGRLAGGSQETQYF,many,TRBJ2-5,TRBV18,TRBD2
TGTGCCAGCAGCTTAGTTAAGGGGGGACTTGCCATATCCAATGAGCAGTTCTTC,CASSLVKGGLAISNEQFF,few,TRBJ2-1,TRBV7-2,-
TGTGCCAGCAGCTTGGGGGCGGGGCTTCTCAATGAGCAGTTCTTC,CASSLGAGLLNEQFF,many,TRBJ2-1,TRBV5-4,-
TGTGCCAGCAGCTTTCGGGGCAGAAATCAGCCCCAGCATTTT,CASSFRGRNQPQHF,-,TRBJ1-5,TRBV7-2,-
TGTGCCAGCAGCTTACCTTCAGGGTCCGTAGATACACAGTATTTT,CASSLPSGSVDTQYF,-,TRBJ2-3,TRBV7-9,-
TGTGCCAGCAGCCGTAGGACAGGGTGGACGGATGGCTACACCTTC,CASSRRTGWTDGYTF,-,TRBJ1-2,TRBV3-2,-
TGTGCCAGCATTACAGGGATGAGCACTGAAGCTTTCTTT,CASITGMSTEAFF,few,TRBJ1-1,TRBV12-3/TRBV12-4,-
TGTGCCAGCAACGTGGACATCTACTATGGCTACACCTTC,CASNVDIYYGYTF,few,TRBJ1-2,TRBV6-2/TRBV6-3,-
TGTGCCAGCAGGCAACAGCAGGATCAGCCCCAGCATTTT,CASRQQQDQPQHF,many,TRBJ1-5,TRBV11-2,-
TGTGCCAGCAGCTTATGGGATGAGCAGTTCTTC,CASSLWDEQFF,many,TRBJ2-1,TRBV11-2,-
TGTGCCAGCAGCCTAGCCCTGTACGGGGAGCTGTTTTTT,CASSLALYGELFF,many,TRBJ2-2,TRBV7-9,-
TGTGCCAGCAGCCTCCTGTCGACTAGCGCAGATACGCAGTATTTT,CASSLLSTSADTQYF,few,TRBJ2-3,TRBV7-6,TRBD2
TGTGCCAGTAGTACCCCCAGGGAGGGCAAAAACATTCAGTACTTC,CASSTPREGKNIQYF,many,TRBJ2-4,TRBV19,TRBD2
TGCAGTGGCTCGTTCGGGGATACGCAGTATTTT,CSGSFGDTQYF,few,TRBJ2-3,TRBV20-1,-
TGTGCCAGCAGGACTACTAGCGGGGGGTCCACAGATACGCAGTATTTT,CASRTTSGGSTDTQYF,few,TRBJ2-3,TRBV6-6,TRBD2
TGTGCCAGCAGCCAAGAAGCGGGCAGGGGCTATGGCTACACCTTC,CASSQEAGRGYGYTF,many,TRBJ1-2,TRBV14,-
TGTGCCAGCTCACCGGGCAGTGATCAGCCCCAGCATTTT,CASSPGSDQPQHF,many,TRBJ1-5,TRBV18,-
TGTGCCAGCAGCTTGACTGAAGCTTTCTTT,CASSLTEAFF,many,TRBJ1-1,TRBV11-2,-
TGTGCCAGCAGTGCGGTGACAGGGGGCACTGAAGCTTTCTTT,CASSAVTGGTEAFF,many,TRBJ1-1,TRBV28,TRBD1
TGCAGTGCTAGAGATGATAGCGAGGGTCGGAAATGGAATCAGCCCCAGCATTTT,CSARDDSEGRKWNQPQHF,many,TRBJ1-5,TRBV20-1,-